Listed here is a single TCR beta chain. The data originate from a study of T cell changes during pregnancy in multiple sclerosis. The table came from immunoSEQ multiplex PCR; TCRdb's copy has only in-frame clones and leaves some out. The sample lists some 17,000 clones, 88% seen once, with around 12% in the top ten. Germline assignment: CDR1 SEHNR and CDR2 FQNEAQ (reference sequence). The V gene end was trimmed by 4 bases and the J gene end by 2 bases; junction bases not matched to a gene: 3. The CDR3 totals 14 residues. The TCR comes from a female donor in good health, enrolled as a control in a pregnancy study. This chain uses TRBV7-9 with TRBJ1-2; 8 positions match TRBD1. The sample was CD8+ T cells from peripheral blood mononuclear cells, taken after pregnancy. CDR3 in DNA: TGTGCCAGCAGCTCCGACAGGGGCAACTATGGCTACACCTTC. Translated, it gives CASSSDRGNYGYTF.